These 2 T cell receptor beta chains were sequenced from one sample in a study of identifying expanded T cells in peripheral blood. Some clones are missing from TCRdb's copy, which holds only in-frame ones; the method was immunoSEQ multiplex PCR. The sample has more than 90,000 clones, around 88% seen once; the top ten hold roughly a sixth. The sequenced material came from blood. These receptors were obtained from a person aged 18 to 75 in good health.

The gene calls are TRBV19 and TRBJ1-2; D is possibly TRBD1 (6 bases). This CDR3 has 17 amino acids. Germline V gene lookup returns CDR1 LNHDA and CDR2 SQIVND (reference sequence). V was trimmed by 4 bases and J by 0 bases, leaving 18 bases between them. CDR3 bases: TGTGCCAGTAGTACCTACGACTACAGGGCCTCTAACTATGGCTACACCTTC. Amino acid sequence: CASSTYDYRASNYGYTF.

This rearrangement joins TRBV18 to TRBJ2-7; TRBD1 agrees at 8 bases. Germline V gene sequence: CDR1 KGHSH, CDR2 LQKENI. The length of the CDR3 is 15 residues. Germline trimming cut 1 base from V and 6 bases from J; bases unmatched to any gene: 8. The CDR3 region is CASSPLGQGGSEQYF. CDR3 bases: TGTGCCAGCTCACCACTTGGACAGGGAGGTTCCGAGCAGTACTTC. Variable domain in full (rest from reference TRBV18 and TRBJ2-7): NAGVMQNPRHLVRRRGQEARLRCSPMKGHSHVYWYRQLPEEGLKFMVYLQKENIIDESGMPKERFSAEFPKEGPSILRIQQVVRGDSAAYFCASSPLGQGGSEQYFGPGTRLTVT.